The entry below describes one TCR beta chain. Its antigen is as yet unknown. TCRdb fed the reads into MiXCR, producing one record per CDR3 protein. The sample comprises some 440,000 distinct CDR3 sequences, 31% of which are singletons, and roughly an eighth rests with the top ten. This entry belongs to a study of T cell repertoires in cytomegalovirus infection. Whole-study context: From public TCR beta signatures came an indication of both CMV infection and matching HLA type.

The study's findings and limits: What dominated the ex vivo response were HLA-C-restricted CMV-specific TCR beta clonotypes. CMV carriers having the relevant HLA were flagged by cumulative public TCR beta family frequency.

The TCR comes from a human donor in good health (CMV status not recorded). Some clones in this sample may be carry-over from other donors' samples. Sequenced sample: PBMCs.

CDR3 DNA: TGTGCCAGCAGTTCGCTAGCGGGGGGGGTAAAGGAGACCCAGTACTTC. Translated: CASSSLAGGVKETQYF. V and J are TRBV6-5 and TRBJ2-5; 12 bases line up with TRBD2. This CDR3 contains 16 residues. V was clipped by 4 bases and J by 5 bases; unmatched bases: 8. The V gene's germline CDR1 is MNHEY and CDR2 SVGAGI.